A selection of T cell receptor beta chains follows, all from one sample in a study of identical twins. TCRdb used MiXCR to reprocess the 5' RACE reads, holding one entry per CDR3 protein. The sample consists of 460,000 or so distinct CDR3 sequences, approximately 14% of them appearing once. These data also formed part of another study, on yellow fever vaccine responses in identical twins.

The material sequenced was CD4+ T cells sorted from blood. The receptor set was obtained from a young woman in good health. Each CDR3 is given with its conserved first and last residue. A D gene is named only where the DNA matches it firmly. Expanded clones get a size class; other rows say once, few or many, or leave the size out.

TRBJ2-3	TRBV15	-	-	CATSRDLRLELGTDTQYF	TGTGCCACCAGCAGAGATCTGAGACTAGAGCTGGGCACAGATACGCAGTATTTT
TRBJ1-4	TRBV3-1	-	few	CASSQRGRDEKLFF	TGTGCCAGCAGCCAACGGGGGCGCGATGAAAAACTGTTTTTT
TRBJ1-6	TRBV12-3/TRBV12-4	TRBD1	-	CASSRTTGADISLHF	TGTGCCAGCAGCCGGACGACAGGGGCGGATATTTCCCTCCACTTT
TRBJ2-7	TRBV6-5	-	-	CASSYGPEAYEQYF	TGTGCCAGCAGTTACGGGCCCGAGGCCTACGAGCAGTACTTC
TRBJ2-7	TRBV14	-	-	CASSQVEGMQYF	TGTGCCAGCAGCCAAGTGGAAGGGATGCAGTACTTC
TRBJ1-5	TRBV7-3	-	-	CASSIGANQPQHF	TGTGCCAGCAGCATCGGGGCCAATCAGCCCCAGCATTTT
TRBJ2-1	TRBV5-1	TRBD1	few	CASSGGQGDYEQFF	TGCGCCAGCAGCGGGGGACAGGGGGACTATGAGCAGTTCTTC
TRBJ2-5	TRBV5-4	-	-	CASSPVGGETQYF	TGTGCCAGCAGCCCGGTCGGTGGGGAGACCCAGTACTTC
TRBJ1-4	TRBV4-3	TRBD1	-	CASSRKDRDREKLFF	TGCGCCAGCAGCCGGAAGGACAGGGATCGCGAAAAACTGTTTTTT
TRBJ2-3	TRBV4-2	-	few	CASSQDEQTQYF	TGTGCCAGCAGCCAAGATGAGCAGACGCAGTATTTT
TRBJ2-7	TRBV29-1	-	many	CSVERGYEQYF	TGCAGCGTTGAACGGGGGTACGAGCAGTACTTC
TRBJ1-4	TRBV7-2	TRBD1	-	CASSLGDRGREKLFF	TGTGCCAGCAGCTTAGGGGACAGGGGGCGAGAAAAACTGTTTTTT
TRBJ2-7	TRBV28	TRBD2	-	CASSLTPKAGGKAYEQYF	TGTGCCAGCAGTTTAACCCCAAAGGCGGGGGGCAAGGCCTACGAGCAGTACTTC
TRBJ1-1	TRBV5-6	TRBD1	few	CASSPQDRESTEAFF	TGTGCCAGCAGCCCTCAGGACAGGGAGAGTACTGAAGCTTTCTTT
TRBJ2-1	TRBV20-1	TRBD2	-	CSARLSGRDRNEQFF	TGCAGTGCTAGACTTAGCGGGAGGGATAGAAATGAGCAGTTCTTC
TRBJ2-5	TRBV20-1	-	few	CSASGSRDWQETQYF	TGCAGTGCTAGTGGGAGCAGGGACTGGCAAGAGACCCAGTACTTC